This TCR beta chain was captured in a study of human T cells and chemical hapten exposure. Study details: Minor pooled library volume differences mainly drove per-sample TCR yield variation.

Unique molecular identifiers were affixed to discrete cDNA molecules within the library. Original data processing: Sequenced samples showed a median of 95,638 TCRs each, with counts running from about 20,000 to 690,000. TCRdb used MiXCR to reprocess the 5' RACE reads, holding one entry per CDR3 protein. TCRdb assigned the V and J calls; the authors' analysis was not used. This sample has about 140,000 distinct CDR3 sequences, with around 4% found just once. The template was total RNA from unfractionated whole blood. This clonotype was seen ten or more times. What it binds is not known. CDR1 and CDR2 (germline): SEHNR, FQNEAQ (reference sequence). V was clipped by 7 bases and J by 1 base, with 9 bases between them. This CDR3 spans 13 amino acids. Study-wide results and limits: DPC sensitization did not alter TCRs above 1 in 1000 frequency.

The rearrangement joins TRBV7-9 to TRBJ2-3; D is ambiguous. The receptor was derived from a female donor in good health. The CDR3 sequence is CASIPSGTDTQYF. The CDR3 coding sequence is TGTGCCAGCATCCCGTCGGGCACAGATACGCAGTATTTT.